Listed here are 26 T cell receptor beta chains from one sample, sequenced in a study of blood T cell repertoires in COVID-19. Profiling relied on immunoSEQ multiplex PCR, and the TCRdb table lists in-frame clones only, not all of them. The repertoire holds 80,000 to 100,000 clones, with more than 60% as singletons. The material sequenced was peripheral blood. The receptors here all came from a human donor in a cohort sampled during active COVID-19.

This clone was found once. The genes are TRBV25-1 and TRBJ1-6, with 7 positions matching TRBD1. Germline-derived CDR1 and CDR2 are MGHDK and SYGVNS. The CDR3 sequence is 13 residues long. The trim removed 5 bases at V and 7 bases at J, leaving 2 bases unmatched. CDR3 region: CASSPGGNSPLHF. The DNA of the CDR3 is TGTGCCAGCAGTCCAGGGGGGAATTCACCCCTCCACTTT.

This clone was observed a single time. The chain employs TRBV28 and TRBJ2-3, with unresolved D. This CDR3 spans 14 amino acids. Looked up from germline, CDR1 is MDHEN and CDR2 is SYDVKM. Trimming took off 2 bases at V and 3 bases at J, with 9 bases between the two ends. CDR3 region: CASSLADGTDTQYF. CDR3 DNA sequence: TGTGCCAGCAGTTTAGCAGACGGGACAGATACGCAGTATTTT. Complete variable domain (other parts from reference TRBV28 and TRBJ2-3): DVKVTQSSRYLVKRTGEKVFLECVQDMDHENMFWYRQDPGLGLRLIYFSYDVKMKEKGDIPEGYSVSREKKERFSLILESASTNQTSMYLCASSLADGTDTQYFGPGTRLTVL.

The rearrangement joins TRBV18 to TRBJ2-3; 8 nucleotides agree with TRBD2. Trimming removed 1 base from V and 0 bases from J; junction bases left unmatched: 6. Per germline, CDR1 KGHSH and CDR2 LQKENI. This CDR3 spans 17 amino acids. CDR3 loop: CASSPRTAGGSTDTQYF. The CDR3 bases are TGTGCCAGCTCACCACGGACTGCGGGGGGAAGCACAGATACGCAGTATTTT.

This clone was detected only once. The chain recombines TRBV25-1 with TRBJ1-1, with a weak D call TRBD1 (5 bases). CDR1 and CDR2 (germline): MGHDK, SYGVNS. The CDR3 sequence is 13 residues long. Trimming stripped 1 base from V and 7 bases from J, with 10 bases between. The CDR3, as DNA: TGTGCCAGCAGTGAATTTTTCGGGGGTGAAGCTTTCTTT. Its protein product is CASSEFFGGEAFF.

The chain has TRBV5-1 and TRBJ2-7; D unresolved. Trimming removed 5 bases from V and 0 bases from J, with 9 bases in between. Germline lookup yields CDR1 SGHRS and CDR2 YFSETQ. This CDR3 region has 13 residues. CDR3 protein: CASSPESSYEQYF. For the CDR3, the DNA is TGCGCCAGCAGTCCCGAGAGCTCCTACGAGCAGTACTTC.

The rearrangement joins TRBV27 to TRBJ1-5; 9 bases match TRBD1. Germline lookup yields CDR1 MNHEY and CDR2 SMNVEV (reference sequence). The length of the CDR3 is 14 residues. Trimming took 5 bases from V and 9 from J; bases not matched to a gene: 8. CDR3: CASSTDRGLLPQHF. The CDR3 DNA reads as TGTGCCAGCAGTACCGACAGGGGGTTATTGCCCCAGCATTTT.

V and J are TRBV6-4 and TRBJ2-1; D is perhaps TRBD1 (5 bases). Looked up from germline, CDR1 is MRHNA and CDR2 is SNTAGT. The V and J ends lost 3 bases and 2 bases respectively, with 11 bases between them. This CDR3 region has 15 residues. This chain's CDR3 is CASSEGRSPYNEQFF. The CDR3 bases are TGTGCCAGCAGTGAGGGGCGGAGCCCCTACAATGAGCAGTTCTTC.

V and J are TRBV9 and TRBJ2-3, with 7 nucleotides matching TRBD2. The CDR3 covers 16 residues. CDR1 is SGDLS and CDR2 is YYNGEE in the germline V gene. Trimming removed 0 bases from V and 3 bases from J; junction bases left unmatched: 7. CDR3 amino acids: CASSVVVGGATDTQYF. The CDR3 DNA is TGTGCCAGCAGCGTAGTGGTGGGAGGGGCGACAGATACGCAGTATTTT.

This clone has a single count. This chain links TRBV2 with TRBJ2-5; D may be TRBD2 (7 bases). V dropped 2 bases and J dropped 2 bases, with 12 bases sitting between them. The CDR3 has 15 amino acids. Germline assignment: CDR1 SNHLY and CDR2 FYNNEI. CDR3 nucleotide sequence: TGTGCCAGCAGTGAATCGGGGGGCCTACAAGAGACCCAGTACTTC. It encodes CASSESGGLQETQYF.

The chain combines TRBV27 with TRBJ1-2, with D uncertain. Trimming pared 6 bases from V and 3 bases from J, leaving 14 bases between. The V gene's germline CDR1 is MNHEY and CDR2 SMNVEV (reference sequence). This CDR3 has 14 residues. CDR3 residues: CASRPVPYYYGYTF. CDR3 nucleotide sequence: TGTGCCAGCAGGCCGGTCCCCTACTACTATGGCTACACCTTC.

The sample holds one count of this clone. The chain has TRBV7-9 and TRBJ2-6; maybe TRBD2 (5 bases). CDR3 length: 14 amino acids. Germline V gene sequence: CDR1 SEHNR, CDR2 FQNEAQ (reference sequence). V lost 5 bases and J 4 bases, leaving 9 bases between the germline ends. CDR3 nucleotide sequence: TGTGCCAGCAGCACATCGGGAGGGGCCAACGTCCTGACTTTC. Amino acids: CASSTSGGANVLTF.

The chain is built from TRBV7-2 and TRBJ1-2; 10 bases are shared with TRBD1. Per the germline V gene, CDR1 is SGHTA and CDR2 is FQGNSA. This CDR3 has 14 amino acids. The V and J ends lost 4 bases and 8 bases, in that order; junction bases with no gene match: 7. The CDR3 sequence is CASSSGTGVRGYTF. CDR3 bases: TGTGCCAGCAGCTCCGGGACAGGGGTGCGAGGCTACACCTTC. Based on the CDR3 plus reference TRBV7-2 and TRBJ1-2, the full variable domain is GAGVSQSPSNKVTEKGKDVELRCDPISGHTALYWYRQSLGQGLEFLIYFQGNSAPDKSGLPSDRFSAERTGGSVSTLTIQRTQQEDSAVYLCASSSGTGVRGYTFGSGTRLTVV.

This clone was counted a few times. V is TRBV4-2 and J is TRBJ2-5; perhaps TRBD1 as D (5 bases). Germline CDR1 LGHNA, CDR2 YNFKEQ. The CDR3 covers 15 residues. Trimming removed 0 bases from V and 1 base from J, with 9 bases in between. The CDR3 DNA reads TGTGCCAGCAGCCAAGATGTAGGGGCCCAAGAGACCCAGTACTTC. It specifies CASSQDVGAQETQYF.

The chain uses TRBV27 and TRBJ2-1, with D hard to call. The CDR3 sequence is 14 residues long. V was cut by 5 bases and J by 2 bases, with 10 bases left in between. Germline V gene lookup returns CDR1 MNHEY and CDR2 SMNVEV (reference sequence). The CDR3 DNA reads TGTGCCAGCAGTGCACCCGACACCTACAATGAGCAGTTCTTC. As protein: CASSAPDTYNEQFF.

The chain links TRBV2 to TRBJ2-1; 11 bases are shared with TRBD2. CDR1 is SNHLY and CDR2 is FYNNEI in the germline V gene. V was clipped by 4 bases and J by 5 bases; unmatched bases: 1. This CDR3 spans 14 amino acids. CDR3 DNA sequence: TGTGCCAGCAGTGCACTAGCGGGGGACAATGAGCAGTTCTTC. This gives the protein CASSALAGDNEQFF.

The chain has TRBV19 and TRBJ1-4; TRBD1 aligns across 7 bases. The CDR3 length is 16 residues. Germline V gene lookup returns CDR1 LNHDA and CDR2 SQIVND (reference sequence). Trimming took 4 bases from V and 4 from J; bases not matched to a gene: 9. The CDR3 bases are TGTGCCAGTAGTACGGTTGGACAGGCCGGTAATGAAAAACTGTTTTTT. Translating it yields CASSTVGQAGNEKLFF.

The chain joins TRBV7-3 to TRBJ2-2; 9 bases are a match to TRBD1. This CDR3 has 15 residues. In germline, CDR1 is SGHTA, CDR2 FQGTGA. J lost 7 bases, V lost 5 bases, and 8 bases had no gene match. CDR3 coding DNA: TGTGCCAGCAGCCTTTACAGGGGGCATGGCGGGGAGCTGTTTTTT. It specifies CASSLYRGHGGELFF.

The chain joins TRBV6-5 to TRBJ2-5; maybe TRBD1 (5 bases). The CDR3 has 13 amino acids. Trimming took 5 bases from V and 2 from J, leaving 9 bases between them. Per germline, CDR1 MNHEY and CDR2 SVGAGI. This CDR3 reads CASSRQLQETQYF. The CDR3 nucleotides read TGTGCCAGCAGTAGACAGCTTCAAGAGACCCAGTACTTC.

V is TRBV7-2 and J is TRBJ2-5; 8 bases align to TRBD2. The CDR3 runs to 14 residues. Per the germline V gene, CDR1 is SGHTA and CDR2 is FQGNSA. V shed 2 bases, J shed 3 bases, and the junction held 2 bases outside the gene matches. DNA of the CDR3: TGTGCCAGCAGCTTAACGGGGGGGAAAGAGACCCAGTACTTC. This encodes CASSLTGGKETQYF.

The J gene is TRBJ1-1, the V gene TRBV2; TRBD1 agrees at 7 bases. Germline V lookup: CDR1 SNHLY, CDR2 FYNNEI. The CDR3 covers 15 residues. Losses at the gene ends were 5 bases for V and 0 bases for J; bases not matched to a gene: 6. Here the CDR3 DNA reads TGTGCCAGCAGTATAAAGGGGACAGTGAACACTGAAGCTTTCTTT. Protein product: CASSIKGTVNTEAFF.

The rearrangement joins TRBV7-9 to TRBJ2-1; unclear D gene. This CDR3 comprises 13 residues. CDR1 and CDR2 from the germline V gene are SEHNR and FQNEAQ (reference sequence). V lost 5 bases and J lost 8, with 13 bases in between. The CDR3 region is CASSLFRQYEQFF. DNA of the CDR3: TGTGCCAGCAGCCTTTTTAGACAATATGAGCAGTTCTTC.

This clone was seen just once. CDR3 amino acids: CASSGGTKSNQPQHF. The CDR3 nucleotides read TGTGCCAGCAGCGGAGGGACCAAGAGCAATCAGCCCCAGCATTTT. The gene calls are TRBV5-6 and TRBJ1-5; D might be TRBD1 (5 bases). The CDR3 sequence is 15 residues long. Trimming removed 4 bases from V and 1 base from J, with 12 bases in between. The germline CDR1 and CDR2 sequences are SGHDT and YYEEEE.

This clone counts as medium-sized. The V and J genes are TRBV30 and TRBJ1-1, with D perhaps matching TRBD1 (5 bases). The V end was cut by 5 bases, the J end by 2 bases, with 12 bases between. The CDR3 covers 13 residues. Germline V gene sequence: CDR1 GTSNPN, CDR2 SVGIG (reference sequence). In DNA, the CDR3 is TGTGCCTGGGGGCTGGACACTAACACTGAAGCTTTCTTT. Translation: CAWGLDTNTEAFF. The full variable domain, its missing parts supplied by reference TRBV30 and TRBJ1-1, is SQTIHQWPATLVQPVGSPLSLECTVEGTSNPNLYWYRQAAGRGLQLLFYSVGIGQISSEVPQNLSASRPQDRQFILSSKKLLLSDSGFYLCAWGLDTNTEAFFGQGTRLTVV.

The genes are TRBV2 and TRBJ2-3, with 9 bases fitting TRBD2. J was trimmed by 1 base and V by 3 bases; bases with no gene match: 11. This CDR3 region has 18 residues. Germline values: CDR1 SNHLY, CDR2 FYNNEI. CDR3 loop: CASSEGGRAPPGTDTQYF. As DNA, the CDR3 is TGTGCCAGCAGTGAGGGCGGGAGGGCCCCCCCTGGCACAGATACGCAGTATTTT.

The CDR3 region has the DNA TGTGCCAGCAGAAAAGACAGGGGAACGCAGTATTTT. It is translated as CASRKDRGTQYF. The J gene is TRBJ2-3, the V gene TRBV25-1, with 8 bases lining up with TRBD1. Germline CDR1 MGHDK, CDR2 SYGVNS. The trim removed 6 bases at V and 9 bases at J, leaving 5 bases unmatched. The CDR3 length is 12 residues.

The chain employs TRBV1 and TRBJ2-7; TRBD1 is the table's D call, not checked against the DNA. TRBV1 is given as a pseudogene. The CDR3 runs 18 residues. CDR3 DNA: TGCACCAGCAGCCAAAGAGCAGGGGCAACGTATCGGGGCTGTGAGCAGTACGTC. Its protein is CTSSQRAGATYRGCEQYV.